These T cell receptor beta chains were read from a single sample in a study of cytomegalovirus exposure and HLA in healthy donors. Clones were sequenced by immunoSEQ multiplex PCR, and TCRdb holds only the in-frame ones, with some missing. The top ten clones hold about 0.7% of a sample with 100,000 to 150,000 clones, 65% to 90% of them seen once. The sequencing input was PBMCs. The receptors shown here come from a man aged 18 to 30 in good health and CMV-seronegative. Both conserved end residues are part of each CDR3. D genes are given only for firm matches. Only part of the rows carry a size: once, few, many, or a class if the clone is expanded.

J: TRBJ2-2; V: TRBV5-1; D: .; size: .; CDR3: CASSSDTGELFF; DNA: TGCGCCAGCAGCTCAGACACCGGGGAGCTGTTTTTT
J: TRBJ1-5; V: TRBV6-5; D: .; size: .; CDR3: CASSYVWGDNQPQHF; DNA: TGTGCCAGCAGTTACGTTTGGGGCGACAATCAGCCCCAGCATTTT
J: TRBJ2-2; V: TRBV2; D: TRBD1; size: .; CDR3: CASSERTGEGGELFF; DNA: TGTGCCAGCAGTGAGAGGACAGGGGAGGGCGGGGAGCTGTTTTTT
J: TRBJ2-1; V: TRBV4-1; D: .; size: .; CDR3: CASSQNGASGNEQFF; DNA: TGCGCCAGCAGCCAAAACGGTGCCAGCGGGAATGAGCAGTTCTTC
J: TRBJ1-6; V: TRBV13; D: TRBD1; size: .; CDR3: CASSSNLGTGDDSPLHF; DNA: TGTGCCAGCAGTTCAAACCTAGGGACAGGGGACGATTCACCCCTCCACTTT
J: TRBJ2-3; V: TRBV5-1; D: .; size: .; CDR3: CASSLEARPLDTQYF; DNA: TGCGCCAGCAGCTTGGAGGCGCGGCCCTTAGATACGCAGTATTTT
J: TRBJ2-6; V: TRBV7-7; D: TRBD2; size: .; CDR3: CASSLGTYGRGGSGANVLTF; DNA: TGTGCTAGCAGCTTAGGGACCTATGGGCGGGGGGGCTCTGGGGCCAACGTCCTGACTTTC
J: TRBJ2-2; V: TRBV7-6; D: .; size: few; CDR3: CASSPLQGTIGELFF; DNA: TGTGCCAGCAGCCCCCTCCAGGGAACCATCGGGGAGCTGTTTTTT
J: TRBJ2-7; V: TRBV6-5; D: TRBD1; size: .; CDR3: CASSQPGQGSYEQYF; DNA: TGTGCCAGCAGTCAGCCGGGACAGGGGTCCTACGAGCAGTACTTC
J: TRBJ1-5; V: TRBV9; D: .; size: .; CDR3: CASSVTGVNQPQHF; DNA: TGTGCCAGCAGCGTAACCGGTGTCAATCAGCCCCAGCATTTT
J: TRBJ2-4; V: TRBV5-6; D: .; size: .; CDR3: CASSTGGTAKNIQYF; DNA: TGTGCCAGCAGCACGGGGGGGACAGCAAAAAACATTCAGTACTTC
J: TRBJ2-3; V: TRBV9; D: .; size: .; CDR3: CASSVELRSTDTQYF; DNA: TGTGCCAGCAGCGTAGAACTCCGTAGCACAGATACGCAGTATTTT
J: TRBJ2-7; V: TRBV21-1; D: .; size: .; CDR3: CASSAKRARDREDEQYF; DNA: TGTGCCAGCAGCGCTAAGAGGGCCCGGGACAGGGAAGACGAGCAGTACTTC
J: TRBJ2-5; V: TRBV6-6; D: TRBD2; size: .; CDR3: CASSYLAGSGETQYF; DNA: TGTGCCAGCAGTTACCTAGCGGGGAGCGGGGAGACCCAGTACTTC
J: TRBJ2-2; V: TRBV7-9; D: .; size: .; CDR3: CASSLGLAGELFF; DNA: TGTGCCAGCAGCTTAGGGCTGGCCGGGGAGCTGTTTTTT
J: TRBJ2-1; V: TRBV7-7; D: TRBD2; size: .; CDR3: CASSSNSGANEQFF; DNA: TGTGCCAGCAGCTCAAATAGCGGGGCAAATGAGCAGTTCTTC
J: TRBJ1-1; V: TRBV10-3; D: TRBD1; size: .; CDR3: CAIRTGESTEAFF; DNA: TGTGCCATCAGGACAGGGGAGAGCACTGAAGCTTTCTTT
J: TRBJ1-4; V: TRBV19; D: .; size: .; CDR3: CASSRQLQVTRNEKLFF; DNA: TGTGCCAGTAGTAGGCAGCTCCAGGTCACAAGGAATGAAAAACTGTTTTTT
J: TRBJ2-1; V: TRBV4-3; D: .; size: .; CDR3: CASSRQTNTYNEQFF; DNA: TGCGCCAGCAGCCGACAAACGAATACTTACAATGAGCAGTTCTTC
J: TRBJ1-2; V: TRBV9; D: .; size: .; CDR3: CASSLEGGAHYGYTF; DNA: TGTGCCAGCAGCCTAGAGGGGGGGGCCCATTATGGCTACACCTTC
J: TRBJ2-6; V: TRBV5-6; D: TRBD1; size: .; CDR3: CASSLVRGQGANVLTF; DNA: TGTGCCAGCAGCTTGGTCAGGGGGCAAGGGGCCAACGTCCTGACTTTC
J: TRBJ2-1; V: TRBV7-9; D: .; size: once; CDR3: CASSPVWGQYNEQFF; DNA: TGTGCCAGCAGCCCAGTTTGGGGGCAGTACAATGAGCAGTTCTTC
J: TRBJ2-5; V: TRBV6-5; D: .; size: .; CDR3: CASSYDGRGEETQYF; DNA: TGTGCCAGCAGTTACGACGGCAGGGGGGAAGAGACCCAGTACTTC
J: TRBJ2-7; V: TRBV5-5; D: TRBD1; size: few; CDR3: CASSLRGQGPYEQYF; DNA: TGTGCCAGCAGCTTGCGAGGACAGGGACCCTACGAGCAGTACTTC
J: TRBJ2-2; V: TRBV6-5; D: .; size: .; CDR3: CASSNGLRGTGELFF; DNA: TGTGCCAGCAGCAACGGGCTCCGGGGCACCGGGGAGCTGTTTTTT
J: TRBJ2-7; V: TRBV6-5; D: .; size: .; CDR3: CASTTGSSYEQYF; DNA: TGTGCCAGCACCACGGGGAGCTCCTACGAGCAGTACTTC
J: TRBJ2-7; V: TRBV30; D: TRBD1; size: few; CDR3: CAWAPRDRGWFEQYF; DNA: TGTGCCTGGGCACCCCGGGACAGGGGGTGGTTCGAGCAGTACTTC
J: TRBJ1-1; V: TRBV25-1; D: .; size: .; CDR3: CASSDLRKGMNTEAFF; DNA: TGTGCCAGCAGTGATTTAAGAAAGGGGATGAACACTGAAGCTTTCTTT
J: TRBJ1-2; V: TRBV5-1; D: .; size: .; CDR3: CASSLDSYGYTF; DNA: TGCGCCAGCAGCTTGGACAGTTATGGCTACACCTTC
J: TRBJ2-3; V: TRBV29-1; D: TRBD1; size: .; CDR3: CSVDRGTDTQYF; DNA: TGCAGCGTGGACAGGGGCACAGATACGCAGTATTTT
J: TRBJ2-5; V: TRBV19; D: .; size: .; CDR3: CASSIGGVQRETQYF; DNA: TGTGCCAGTAGTATTGGCGGGGTCCAGAGGGAGACCCAGTACTTC
J: TRBJ2-3; V: TRBV9; D: TRBD1; size: .; CDR3: CASSVGTGGTDTQYF; DNA: TGTGCCAGCAGCGTAGGGACAGGGGGGACAGATACGCAGTATTTT
J: TRBJ1-1; V: TRBV19; D: .; size: .; CDR3: CASSMPLVNSLTEAFF; DNA: TGTGCCAGTAGTATGCCCTTGGTGAACAGTCTCACTGAAGCTTTCTTT
J: TRBJ1-5; V: TRBV30; D: .; size: .; CDR3: CAWSATGSNQPQHF; DNA: TGTGCCTGGAGCGCAACAGGGAGCAATCAGCCCCAGCATTTT
J: TRBJ1-2; V: TRBV28; D: .; size: .; CDR3: CASSLRGQGYNYGYTF; DNA: TGTGCCAGCAGTTTACGAGGACAAGGGTATAACTATGGCTACACCTTC